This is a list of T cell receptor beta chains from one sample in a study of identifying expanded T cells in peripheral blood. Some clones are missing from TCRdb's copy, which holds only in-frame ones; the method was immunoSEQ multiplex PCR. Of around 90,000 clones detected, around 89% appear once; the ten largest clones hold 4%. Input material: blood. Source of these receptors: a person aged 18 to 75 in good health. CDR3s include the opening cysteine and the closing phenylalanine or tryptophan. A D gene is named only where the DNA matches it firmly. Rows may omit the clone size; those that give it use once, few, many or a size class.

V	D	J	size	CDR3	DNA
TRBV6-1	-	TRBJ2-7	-	CASSGVGAEQYF	TGTGCCAGCAGTGGGGTGGGCGCCGAGCAGTACTTC
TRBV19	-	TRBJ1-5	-	CASSIRTGSSNQPQHF	TGTGCCAGTAGTATACGGACGGGTTCGAGCAATCAGCCCCAGCATTTT
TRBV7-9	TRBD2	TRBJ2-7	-	CASSLATASGSSYEQYF	TGTGCCAGCAGCTTAGCGACGGCTAGCGGGAGCTCCTACGAGCAGTACTTC
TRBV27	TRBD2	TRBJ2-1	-	CASSPGLAGVAYNEQFF	TGTGCCAGCAGTCCGGGACTAGCGGGAGTAGCCTACAATGAGCAGTTCTTC
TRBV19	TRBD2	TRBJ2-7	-	CASALAGGPRYEQYF	TGTGCCAGCGCTCTAGCGGGAGGGCCCCGCTACGAGCAGTACTTC
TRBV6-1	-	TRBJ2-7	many	CASIEVVGGAGYEQYF	TGTGCCAGCATTGAGGTGGTCGGGGGCGCCGGGTACGAGCAGTACTTC
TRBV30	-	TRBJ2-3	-	CAWSVGDTQYF	TGTGCCTGGAGTGTCGGTGATACGCAGTATTTT
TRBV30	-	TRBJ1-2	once	CAWRDQGINYGYTF	TGTGCCTGGAGGGACCAGGGGATAAACTATGGCTACACCTTC
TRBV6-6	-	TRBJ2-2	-	CASSYTGIPNTGELFF	TGTGCCAGCAGTTACACAGGGATACCCAACACCGGGGAGCTGTTTTTT
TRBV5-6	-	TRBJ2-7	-	CASSAGISPSYEQYF	TGTGCCAGCAGCGCCGGGATCTCCCCCTCCTACGAGCAGTACTTC
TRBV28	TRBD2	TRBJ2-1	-	CASSPLAGEWYEQFF	TGTGCCAGCAGTCCTTTAGCGGGAGAGTGGTATGAGCAGTTCTTC
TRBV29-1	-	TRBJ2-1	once	CSVGASAYNEQFF	TGCAGCGTTGGGGCGTCAGCCTACAATGAGCAGTTCTTC
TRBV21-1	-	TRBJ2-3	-	CASSNLGLVPTDTQYF	TGTGCCAGCAGCAACCTCGGACTAGTCCCCACAGATACGCAGTATTTT
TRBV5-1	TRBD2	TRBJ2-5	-	CASSWTSGGVKETQYF	TGCGCCAGCAGCTGGACTAGCGGGGGAGTAAAAGAGACCCAGTACTTC
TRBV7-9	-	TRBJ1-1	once	CASSLVSPNTEAFF	TGTGCCAGCAGCTTAGTAAGCCCGAACACTGAAGCTTTCTTT
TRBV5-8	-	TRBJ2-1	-	CASGSYLGSGYNEQFF	TGTGCCAGCGGCTCATACCTGGGATCGGGCTACAATGAGCAGTTCTTC
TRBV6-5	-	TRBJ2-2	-	CASSYGDTGELFF	TGTGCCAGCAGTTACGGAGACACCGGGGAGCTGTTTTTT
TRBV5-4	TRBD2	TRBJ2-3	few	CASSQGLAGADTQYF	TGTGCCAGCAGCCAAGGACTAGCGGGAGCAGATACGCAGTATTTT
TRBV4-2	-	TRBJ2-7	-	CASSQETRGPYEQYF	TGTGCCAGCAGCCAAGAGACCCGGGGCCCCTACGAGCAGTACTTC
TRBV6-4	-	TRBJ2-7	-	CASSPDGTVPSYEQYF	TGTGCCAGCAGTCCCGACGGGACTGTTCCCTCCTACGAGCAGTACTTC
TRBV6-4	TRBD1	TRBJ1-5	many	CASSQDRGQPQHF	TGTGCCAGCAGTCAAGACAGGGGGCAACCCCAGCATTTT
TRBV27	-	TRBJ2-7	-	CASRPRAGTEQYF	TGTGCCAGCAGACCCCGGGCAGGGACCGAGCAGTACTTC